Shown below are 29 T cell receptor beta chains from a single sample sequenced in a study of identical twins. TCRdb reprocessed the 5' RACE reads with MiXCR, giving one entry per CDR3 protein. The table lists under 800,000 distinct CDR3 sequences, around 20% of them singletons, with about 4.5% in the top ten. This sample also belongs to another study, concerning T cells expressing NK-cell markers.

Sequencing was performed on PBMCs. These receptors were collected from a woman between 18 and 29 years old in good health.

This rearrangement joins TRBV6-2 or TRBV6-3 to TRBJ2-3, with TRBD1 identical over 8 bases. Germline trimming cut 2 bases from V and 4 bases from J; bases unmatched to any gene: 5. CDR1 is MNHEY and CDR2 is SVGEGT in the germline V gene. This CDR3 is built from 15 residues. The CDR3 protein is CASSYLGQGADTQYF. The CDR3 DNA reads TGTGCCAGCAGTTACCTTGGACAGGGCGCAGATACGCAGTATTTT.

DNA for the CDR3: TGCGCCAGCAAATTCCTCCAGGGGAGCGACTACGAGCAGTACTTC. Translated: CASKFLQGSDYEQYF. The chain links TRBV5-1 to TRBJ2-7, with D possibly TRBD1 on 6 matching bases. The V gene's germline CDR1 is SGHRS and CDR2 YFSETQ. This CDR3 is built from 15 residues. V lost 6 bases to trimming and J lost 3 bases, with 19 bases between them.

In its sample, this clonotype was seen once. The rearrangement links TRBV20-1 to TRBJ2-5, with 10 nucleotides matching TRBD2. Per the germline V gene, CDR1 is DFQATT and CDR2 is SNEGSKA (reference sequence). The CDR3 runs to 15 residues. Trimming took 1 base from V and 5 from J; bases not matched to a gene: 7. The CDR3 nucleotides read TGCAGTGCTAGAGGTACTAGCGGGACGAGGGAGACCCAGTACTTC. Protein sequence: CSARGTSGTRETQYF.

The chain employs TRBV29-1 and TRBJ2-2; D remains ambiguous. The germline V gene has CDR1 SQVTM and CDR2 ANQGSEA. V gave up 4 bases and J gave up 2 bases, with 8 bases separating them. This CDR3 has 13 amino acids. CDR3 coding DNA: TGCAGCGTTGTCAGAACTAACACCGGGGAGCTGTTTTTT. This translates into CSVVRTNTGELFF.

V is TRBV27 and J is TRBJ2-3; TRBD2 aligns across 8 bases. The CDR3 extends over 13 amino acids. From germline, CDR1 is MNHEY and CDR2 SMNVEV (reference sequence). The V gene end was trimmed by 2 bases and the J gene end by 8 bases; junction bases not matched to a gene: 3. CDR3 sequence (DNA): TGTGCCAGCAGTTTAAACGCGGGGGGTACGCAGTATTTT. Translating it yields CASSLNAGGTQYF.

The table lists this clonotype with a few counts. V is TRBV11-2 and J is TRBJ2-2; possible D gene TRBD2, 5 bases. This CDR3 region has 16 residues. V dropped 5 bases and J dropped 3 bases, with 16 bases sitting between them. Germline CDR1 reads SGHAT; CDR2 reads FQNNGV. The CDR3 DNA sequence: TGTGCCAGCAGCCCCGCCCTATTGCGGGACACCGGGGAGCTGTTTTTT. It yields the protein CASSPALLRDTGELFF.

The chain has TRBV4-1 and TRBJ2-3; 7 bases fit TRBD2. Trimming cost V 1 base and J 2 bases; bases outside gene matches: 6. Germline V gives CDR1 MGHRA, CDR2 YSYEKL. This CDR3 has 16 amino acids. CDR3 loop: CASSQAGEGPTDTQYF. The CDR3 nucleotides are TGCGCCAGCAGCCAAGCGGGGGAGGGACCCACAGATACGCAGTATTTT.

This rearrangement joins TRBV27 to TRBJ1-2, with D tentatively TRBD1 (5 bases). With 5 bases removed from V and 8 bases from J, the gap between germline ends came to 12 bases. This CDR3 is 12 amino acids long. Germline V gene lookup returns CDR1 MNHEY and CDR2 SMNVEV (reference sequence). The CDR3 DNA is TGTGCCAGCAGTGCCCAGGGAGGCGGCTACACCTTC. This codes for CASSAQGGGYTF.

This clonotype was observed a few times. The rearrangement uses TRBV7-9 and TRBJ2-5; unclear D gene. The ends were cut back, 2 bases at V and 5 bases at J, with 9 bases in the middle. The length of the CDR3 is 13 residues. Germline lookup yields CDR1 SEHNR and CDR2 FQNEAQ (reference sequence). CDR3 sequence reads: CASSLPGPETQYF. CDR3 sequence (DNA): TGTGCCAGCAGCTTACCCGGACCGGAGACCCAGTACTTC.

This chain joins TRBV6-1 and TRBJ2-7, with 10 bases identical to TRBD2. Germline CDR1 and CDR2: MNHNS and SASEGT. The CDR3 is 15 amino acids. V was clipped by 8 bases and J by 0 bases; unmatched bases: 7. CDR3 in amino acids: CASGLAGESSYEQYF. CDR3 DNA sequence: TGTGCCAGCGGCCTAGCGGGAGAAAGCTCCTACGAGCAGTACTTC.

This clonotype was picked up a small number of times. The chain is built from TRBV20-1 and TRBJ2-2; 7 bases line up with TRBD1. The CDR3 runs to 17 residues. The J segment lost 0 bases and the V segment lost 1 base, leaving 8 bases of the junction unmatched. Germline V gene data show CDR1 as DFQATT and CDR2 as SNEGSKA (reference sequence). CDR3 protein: CSARVASGTANTGELFF. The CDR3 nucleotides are TGCAGTGCTAGAGTTGCTTCGGGGACAGCGAACACCGGGGAGCTGTTTTTT.

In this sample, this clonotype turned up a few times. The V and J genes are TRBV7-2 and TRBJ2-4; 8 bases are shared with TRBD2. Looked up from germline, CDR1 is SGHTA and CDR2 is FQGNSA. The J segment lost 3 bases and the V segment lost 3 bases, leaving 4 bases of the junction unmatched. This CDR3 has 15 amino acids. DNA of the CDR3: TGTGCCAGCAGCTTTCGGGGGGGCGGCAAAAACATTCAGTACTTC. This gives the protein CASSFRGGGKNIQYF.

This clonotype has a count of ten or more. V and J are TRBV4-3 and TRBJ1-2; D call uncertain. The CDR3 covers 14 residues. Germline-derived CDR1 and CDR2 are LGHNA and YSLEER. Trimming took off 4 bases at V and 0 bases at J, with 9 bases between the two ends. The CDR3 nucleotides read TGCGCCAGCAGCCCAAGCGCGCCTAACTATGGCTACACCTTC. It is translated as CASSPSAPNYGYTF.

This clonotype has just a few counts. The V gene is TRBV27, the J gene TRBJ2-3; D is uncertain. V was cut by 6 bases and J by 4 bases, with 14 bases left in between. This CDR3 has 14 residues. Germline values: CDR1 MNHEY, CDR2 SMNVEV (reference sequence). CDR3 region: CASSGLVTADTQYF. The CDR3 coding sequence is TGTGCCAGCAGCGGATTGGTAACCGCAGATACGCAGTATTTT.

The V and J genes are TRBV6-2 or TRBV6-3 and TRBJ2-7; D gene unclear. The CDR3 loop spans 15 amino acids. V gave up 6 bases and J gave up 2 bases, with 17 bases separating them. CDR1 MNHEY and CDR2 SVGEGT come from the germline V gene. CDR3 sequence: CASRPSPVSPYEQYF. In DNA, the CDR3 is TGTGCCAGCAGGCCTTCTCCCGTGAGCCCCTACGAGCAGTACTTC.

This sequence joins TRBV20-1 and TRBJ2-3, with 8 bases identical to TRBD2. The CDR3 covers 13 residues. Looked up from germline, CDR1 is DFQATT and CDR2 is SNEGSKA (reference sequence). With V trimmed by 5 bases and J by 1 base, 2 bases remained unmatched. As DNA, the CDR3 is TGCAGTGCTGCGACTAGCGGCACAGATACGCAGTATTTT. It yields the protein CSAATSGTDTQYF.

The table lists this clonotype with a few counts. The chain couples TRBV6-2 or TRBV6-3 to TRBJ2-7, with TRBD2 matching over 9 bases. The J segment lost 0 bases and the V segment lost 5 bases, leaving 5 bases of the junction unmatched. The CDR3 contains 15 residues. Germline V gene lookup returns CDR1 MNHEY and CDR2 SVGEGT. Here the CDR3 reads CASSISGGSSYEQYF. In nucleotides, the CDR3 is TGTGCCAGCAGTATCAGCGGGGGGAGCTCCTACGAGCAGTACTTC.

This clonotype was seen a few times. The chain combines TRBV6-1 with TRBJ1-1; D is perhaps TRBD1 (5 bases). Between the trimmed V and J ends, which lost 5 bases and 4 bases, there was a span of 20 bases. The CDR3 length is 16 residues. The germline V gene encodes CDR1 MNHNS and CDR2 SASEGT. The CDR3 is CASSKGTPRVTTEAFF. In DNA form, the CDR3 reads TGTGCCAGCAGTAAAGGGACCCCAAGGGTGACCACTGAAGCTTTCTTT.

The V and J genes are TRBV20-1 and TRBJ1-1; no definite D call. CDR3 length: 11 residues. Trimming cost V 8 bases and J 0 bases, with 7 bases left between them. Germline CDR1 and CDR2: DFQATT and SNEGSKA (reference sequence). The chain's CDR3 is CSWTVNTEAFF. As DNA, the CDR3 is TGCAGTTGGACGGTGAACACTGAAGCTTTCTTT.

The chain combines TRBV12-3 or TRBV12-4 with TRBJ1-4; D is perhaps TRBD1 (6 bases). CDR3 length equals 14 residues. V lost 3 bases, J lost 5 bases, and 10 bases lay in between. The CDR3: CASSLRGVNEKLFF. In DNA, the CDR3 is TGTGCCAGCAGTTTGAGGGGGGTAAATGAAAAACTGTTTTTT.

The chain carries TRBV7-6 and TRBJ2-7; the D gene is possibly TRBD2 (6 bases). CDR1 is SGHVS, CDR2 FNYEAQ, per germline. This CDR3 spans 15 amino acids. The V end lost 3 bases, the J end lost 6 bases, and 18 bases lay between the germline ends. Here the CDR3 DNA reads TGTGCCAGCAGCTTGGGGATCCCGGGAGTCGGCGAGCAGTACTTC. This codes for CASSLGIPGVGEQYF.

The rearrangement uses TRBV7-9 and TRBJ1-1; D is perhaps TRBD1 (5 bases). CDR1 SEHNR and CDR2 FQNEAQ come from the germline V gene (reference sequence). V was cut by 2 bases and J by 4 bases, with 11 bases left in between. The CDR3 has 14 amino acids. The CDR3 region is CASSLKGQVTEAFF. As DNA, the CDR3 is TGTGCCAGCAGCTTAAAGGGGCAGGTCACTGAAGCTTTCTTT.

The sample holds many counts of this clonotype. CDR3 sequence (DNA): TGTGCCAGCGGCCGGGGGAACACTGAAGCTTTCTTT. As protein: CASGRGNTEAFF. This chain links TRBV6-6 with TRBJ1-1; the D is unclear. Per germline, CDR1 MNHNY and CDR2 SVGAGI (reference sequence). Trimming pared 8 bases from V and 1 base from J, leaving 8 bases between. The CDR3 contains 12 residues.

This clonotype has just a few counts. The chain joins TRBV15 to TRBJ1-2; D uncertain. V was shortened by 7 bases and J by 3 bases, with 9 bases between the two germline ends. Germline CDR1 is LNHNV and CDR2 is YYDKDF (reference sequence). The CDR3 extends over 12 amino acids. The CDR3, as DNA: TGTGCCACCATGGGGTTGGACTATGGCTACACCTTC. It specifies CATMGLDYGYTF.

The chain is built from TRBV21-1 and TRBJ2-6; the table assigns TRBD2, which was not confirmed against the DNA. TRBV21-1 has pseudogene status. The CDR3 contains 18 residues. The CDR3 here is CAATPLADDASGANVLTF. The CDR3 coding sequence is TGTGCCGCGACCCCCCTAGCGGATGATGCCTCTGGGGCCAACGTCCTGACTTTC.

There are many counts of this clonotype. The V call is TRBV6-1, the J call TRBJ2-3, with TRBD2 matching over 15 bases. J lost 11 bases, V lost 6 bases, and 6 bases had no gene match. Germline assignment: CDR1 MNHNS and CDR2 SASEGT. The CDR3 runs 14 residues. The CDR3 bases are TGTGCCAGCAGACAGGGACTAGCGGGGGGTCGGCAGTATTTT. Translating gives CASRQGLAGGRQYF.

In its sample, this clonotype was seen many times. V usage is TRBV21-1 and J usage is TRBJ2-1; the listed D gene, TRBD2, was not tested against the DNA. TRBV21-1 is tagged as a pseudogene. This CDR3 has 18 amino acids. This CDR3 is CASSKELRAGVKYNEQFF. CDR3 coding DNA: TGTGCCAGCAGCAAAGAGCTTCGAGCGGGAGTAAAGTACAATGAGCAGTTCTTC.

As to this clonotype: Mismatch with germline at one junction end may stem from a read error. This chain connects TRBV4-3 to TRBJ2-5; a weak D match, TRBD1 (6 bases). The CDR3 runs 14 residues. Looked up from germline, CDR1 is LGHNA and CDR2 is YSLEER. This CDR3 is CASSEDAQGETQYF. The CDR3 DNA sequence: TGCGCCAGCAGCGAAGACGCTCAGGGGGAGACCCAGTACTTC.

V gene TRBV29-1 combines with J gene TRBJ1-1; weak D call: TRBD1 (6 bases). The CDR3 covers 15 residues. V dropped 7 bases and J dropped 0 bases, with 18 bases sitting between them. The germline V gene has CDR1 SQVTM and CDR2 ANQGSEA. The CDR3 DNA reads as TGCAGCGCTAGACAGGCTTCTTGGATGAACACTGAAGCTTTCTTT. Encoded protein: CSARQASWMNTEAFF.